The T cell receptor (beta chain) under discussion was sequenced for a study of T-cell memory formation after mild COVID-19. TCRdb re-analysed the 5' RACE reads in MiXCR, keeping a single row per CDR3 protein. The sample lists 550,000 to 700,000 distinct CDR3 sequences, about a sixth seen once, with around 13% in the top ten. A note on this clonotype: Its antigen is as yet unknown.

Regarding the study as a whole: CD4+ clones that contracted lay mainly in CM and EM; CD8+ ones lay in EMRA.

The CDR3 extends over 11 amino acids. The V end lost 7 bases, the J end lost 7 bases, and 13 bases lay between the germline ends. The germline V gene encodes CDR1 SQVTM and CDR2 ANQGSEA. The clonotype comes from an adult woman who had mild COVID-19 (a few samples of this study predate the infection). Cell type and time point are not known. The chain has TRBV29-1 and TRBJ2-5; maybe TRBD1 (7 bases). The sample taken for sequencing was PBMCs or a T cell subset sorted from them (not recorded which). The CDR3: CSDHRGGTQYF. The CDR3 DNA follows: TGCAGCGATCACAGGGGAGGGACCCAGTACTTC. The full variable domain, completed using reference TRBV29-1 and TRBJ2-5, is SAVISQKPSRDICQRGTSLTIQCQVDSQVTMMFWYRQQPGQSLTLIATANQGSEATYESGFVIDKFPISRPNLTFSTLTVSNMSPEDSSIYLCSDHRGGTQYFGPGTRLLVL.